The 30 T cell receptor beta chains given below trace back to one sample, sequenced in a study of blood T cell repertoires in COVID-19. TCRdb's copy holds only in-frame clones and misses some; the assay was immunoSEQ multiplex PCR. The table lists approximately 170,000 clones, 70% to 85% of them singletons, with 5.5% to 8% in the top ten. The specimen sequenced was peripheral blood. The receptors shown here come from a man of 80 years or more with COVID-19, enrolled during active disease.

This chain links TRBV5-4 with TRBJ1-5; D gene ambiguous. V lost 0 bases and J lost 7, with 8 bases in between. This CDR3 is 13 amino acids long. Germline CDR1 SGHNT, CDR2 YYREEE (reference sequence). The DNA for the CDR3 is TGTGCCAGCAGCTTGGATTTGGAGCAGCCCCAGCATTTT. This translates into CASSLDLEQPQHF.

This clone was counted only a few times. The chain recombines TRBV5-1 with TRBJ1-6; the match to TRBD1 covers 7 bases. Germline CDR1 reads SGHRS; CDR2 reads YFSETQ. The CDR3 is 14 amino acids. With V trimmed by 0 bases and J by 9 bases, 3 bases remained unmatched. The CDR3 DNA reads TGCGCCAGCAGCTTGGACAGGGGTTTTTCACCCCTCCACTTT. Translated: CASSLDRGFSPLHF.

CDR3 in DNA: TGCGCCAGCAGTGAGAACGGGAGACGGTTGAACACTGAAGCTTTCTTT. Translated, it gives CASSENGRRLNTEAFF. The chain combines TRBV10-2 with TRBJ1-1; no definite D call. Trimming took off 2 bases at V and 0 bases at J, with 13 bases between the two ends. The CDR3 is 16 amino acids. Germline values: CDR1 WSHSY, CDR2 SAAADI.

The V gene is TRBV9, the J gene TRBJ2-3, with TRBD2 identical over 7 bases. Germline CDR1 reads SGDLS; CDR2 reads YYNGEE. The trim removed 4 bases at V and 1 base at J, leaving 9 bases unmatched. The CDR3 has 16 residues. CDR3 loop: CASSPGGSGGTDTQYF. CDR3 DNA sequence: TGTGCCAGCAGCCCCGGGGGGAGCGGGGGCACAGATACGCAGTATTTT.

The chain has TRBV27 and TRBJ1-2, with TRBD1 matching 8 bases. The V segment lost 5 bases and the J segment 2 bases; nucleotides outside the gene matches: 10. The V gene's germline CDR1 is MNHEY and CDR2 SMNVEV (reference sequence). This CDR3 comprises 16 residues. The CDR3 reads CASSTRTGIKNYGYTF. CDR3 in DNA: TGTGCCAGCAGTACCCGGACAGGGATAAAGAACTATGGCTACACCTTC.

In its sample, this clone was seen once. The chain combines TRBV2 with TRBJ1-1; D possibly corresponds to TRBD1 (5 bases). The CDR3 is 14 amino acids. Germline CDR1 SNHLY, CDR2 FYNNEI. Trimming stripped 9 bases from V and 2 bases from J, with 16 bases between. CDR3 sequence: CASRVGAVNTEAFF. The CDR3 DNA sequence: TGTGCCAGTCGAGTTGGGGCAGTAAACACTGAAGCTTTCTTT.

This chain joins TRBV15 and TRBJ1-1; tentatively, D is TRBD1 (5 bases). The CDR3 has 14 amino acids. Per germline, CDR1 LNHNV and CDR2 YYDKDF (reference sequence). V lost 4 bases to trimming and J lost 1 base, with 10 bases between them. The CDR3 is CATSISTANTEAFF. CDR3 nucleotide sequence: TGTGCCACCAGCATCTCGACAGCGAACACTGAAGCTTTCTTT.

The V and J genes are TRBV2 and TRBJ1-2, with TRBD1 matching 8 bases. This CDR3 is built from 13 residues. The germline CDR1 and CDR2 sequences are SNHLY and FYNNEI. With 5 bases clipped from V and 5 bases from J, the junction kept 4 bases outside the gene matches. CDR3 sequence: CASSFGQGYGYTF. The CDR3 nucleotides read TGTGCCAGCAGTTTCGGACAGGGTTATGGCTACACCTTC. The full variable domain, with the rest looked up from reference TRBV2 and TRBJ1-2, is EPEVTQTPSHQVTQMGQEVILRCVPISNHLYFYWYRQILGQKVEFLVSFYNNEISEKSEIFDDQFSVERPDGSNFTLKIRSTKLEDSAMYFCASSFGQGYGYTFGSGTRLTVV.

V and J are TRBV28 and TRBJ2-2; D is perhaps TRBD1 (5 bases). Per the germline V gene, CDR1 is MDHEN and CDR2 is SYDVKM. CDR3 length equals 14 residues. Deletions cut 7 bases from V and 4 bases from J, with 13 bases between. Here the CDR3 reads CASTARGGTGELFF. CDR3 DNA sequence: TGTGCCAGCACCGCTAGGGGTGGCACCGGGGAGCTGTTTTTT.

The chain links TRBV5-4 to TRBJ2-5; 7 nucleotides agree with TRBD1. CDR1 is SGHNT and CDR2 is YYREEE in the germline V gene (reference sequence). The trim removed 0 bases at V and 5 bases at J, leaving 4 bases unmatched. The CDR3 covers 14 residues. The CDR3 region is CASSLGGGGETQYF. The CDR3 nucleotides are TGTGCCAGCAGCTTGGGAGGGGGCGGGGAGACCCAGTACTTC.

The J gene is TRBJ2-7, the V gene TRBV7-2; TRBD1 matches at 9 bases. J lost 4 bases, V lost 3 bases, and 7 bases had no gene match. The CDR3 runs to 15 residues. Germline V gives CDR1 SGHTA, CDR2 FQGNSA. As DNA, the CDR3 is TGTGCCAGCAGCTTGGGGTGGACAGGGGATTACGAGCAGTACTTC. Translation gives CASSLGWTGDYEQYF.

The CDR3 sequence is CATGGMNTEAFF. CDR3 coding DNA: TGTGCCACAGGGGGAATGAACACTGAAGCTTTCTTT. This chain connects TRBV19 to TRBJ1-1, with 7 bases lining up with TRBD1. Trimming cost V 10 bases and J 0 bases; bases outside gene matches: 2. The CDR3 loop spans 12 amino acids. Per germline, CDR1 LNHDA and CDR2 SQIVND (reference sequence). Looking up the rest from reference TRBV19 and TRBJ1-1 gives the full variable domain: DGGITQSPKYLFRKEGQNVTLSCEQNLNHDAMYWYRQDPGQGLRLIYYSQIVNDFQKGDIAEGYSVSREKKESFPLTVTSAQKNPTAFYLCATGGMNTEAFFGQGTRLTVV.

V usage is TRBV6-2 or TRBV6-3 and J usage is TRBJ1-3; D is possibly TRBD1 (6 bases). CDR3 length: 15 amino acids. Germline CDR1 and CDR2: MNHEY and SVGEGT. The V and J ends lost 3 bases and 4 bases respectively, with 13 bases between them. CDR3 nucleotides: TGTGCCAGCAGTTATCCGGGGACACAGGGAAACACCATATATTTT. It codes for CASSYPGTQGNTIYF.

This chain joins TRBV29-1 and TRBJ1-1; no definite D call. Germline CDR1 reads SQVTM; CDR2 reads ANQGSEA. The germline V and J ends were trimmed by 4 bases and 7 bases, with 13 bases remaining between them. This CDR3 has 12 residues. CDR3 region: CSVVRTNGEAFF. As DNA, the CDR3 is TGCAGCGTTGTTCGTACGAACGGTGAAGCTTTCTTT.

The gene calls are TRBV6-2 or TRBV6-3 and TRBJ2-7; D ambiguous. From germline, CDR1 is MNHEY and CDR2 SVGEGT. V lost 3 bases to trimming and J lost 0 bases, with 15 bases between them. The CDR3 is made up of 16 amino acids. CDR3 sequence: CASSYRLVSSSYEQYF. CDR3 DNA sequence: TGTGCCAGCAGTTATCGGCTAGTGTCTTCCTCCTACGAGCAGTACTTC.

The chain combines TRBV21-1 with TRBJ1-6; TRBD1, the table's D call, was not compared with the DNA. TRBV21-1 is an annotated pseudogene. CDR3 size: 17 residues. The CDR3 DNA is TGTGCCAGCAGCAAAGTACGAGGGGGCGAAGGTAATTCACCCCTCCACTTT. Protein: CASSKVRGGEGNSPLHF.

The CDR3 DNA sequence: TGTGCCAGCAACTACAGGGGGAACTATGGCTACACCTTC. This translates into CASNYRGNYGYTF. The chain links TRBV28 to TRBJ1-2; 8 bases are shared with TRBD1. Looked up from germline, CDR1 is MDHEN and CDR2 is SYDVKM. The CDR3 runs 13 residues. With 7 bases clipped from V and 2 bases from J, the junction kept 3 bases outside the gene matches.

The V gene is TRBV2, the J gene TRBJ1-2; D remains ambiguous. Germline loops: CDR1 SNHLY, CDR2 FYNNEI. The length of the CDR3 is 12 residues. Trimming stripped 5 bases from V and 3 bases from J, with 7 bases between. DNA of the CDR3: TGTGCCAGCAGTCCAGGTGACTATGGCTACACCTTC. Translating it yields CASSPGDYGYTF.

J is TRBJ2-2 and V is TRBV5-5; D ambiguous. Germline V gene data show CDR1 as SGHKS and CDR2 as YYEKEE (reference sequence). V was trimmed by 1 base and J by 4 bases, leaving 5 bases between them. This CDR3 has 13 residues. The CDR3 here is CASSLSGTGELFF. DNA of the CDR3: TGTGCCAGCAGCTTGTCGGGCACCGGGGAGCTGTTTTTT.

The genes are TRBV18 and TRBJ2-7, with D tentatively TRBD1 (6 bases). V was cut by 6 bases and J by 7 bases, with 16 bases left in between. The CDR3 loop spans 13 amino acids. Germline V gene data show CDR1 as KGHSH and CDR2 as LQKENI. The DNA of the CDR3 is TGTGCCAGCTCCCCGCGGCATCAGGGGGAGCAGTACTTC. This encodes CASSPRHQGEQYF.

The chain recombines TRBV18 with TRBJ2-7; 9 nucleotides match TRBD2. Germline values: CDR1 KGHSH, CDR2 LQKENI. This CDR3 spans 14 amino acids. J was trimmed by 0 bases and V by 6 bases; bases with no gene match: 3. CDR3 sequence (DNA): TGTGCCAGCTCGCGGGGGGGATTCTCCTACGAGCAGTACTTC. This sequence encodes CASSRGGFSYEQYF.

The V and J genes are TRBV27 and TRBJ2-2; 8 nucleotides agree with TRBD2. Germline V gene lookup returns CDR1 MNHEY and CDR2 SMNVEV (reference sequence). The CDR3 loop spans 15 amino acids. V trimming: 4 bases; J trimming: 4 bases; junction bases outside the gene matches: 5. CDR3 loop: CASSSLGGATGELFF. The CDR3 DNA follows: TGTGCCAGCAGTTCGCTCGGGGGGGCCACCGGGGAGCTGTTTTTT.

This chain links TRBV5-1 with TRBJ1-2; tentative D call: TRBD1 (5 bases). CDR1 and CDR2 (germline): SGHRS, YFSETQ. The V end was cut by 4 bases, the J end by 0 bases, with 16 bases between. This CDR3 is 16 amino acids long. Here the CDR3 DNA reads TGCGCCAGCAGCCCCACAGGCAGACCAGCTAACTATGGCTACACCTTC. Its protein product is CASSPTGRPANYGYTF. Using reference TRBV5-1 and TRBJ1-2 for the parts outside the CDR3, the full variable domain is KAGVTQTPRYLIKTRGQQVTLSCSPISGHRSVSWYQQTPGQGLQFLFEYFSETQRNKGNFPGRFSGRQFSNSRSEMNVSTLELGDSALYLCASSPTGRPANYGYTFGSGTRLTVV.

The V gene is TRBV5-1, the J gene TRBJ1-1, with 7 positions matching TRBD1. The CDR3 is 15 residues long. The germline V gene has CDR1 SGHRS and CDR2 YFSETQ. With 0 bases clipped from V and 4 bases from J, the junction kept 6 bases outside the gene matches. The CDR3, as DNA: TGCGCCAGCAGCTTGGGACAGGGAATCGGCACTGAAGCTTTCTTT. Encoded protein: CASSLGQGIGTEAFF.

Turning to this clone: At one of its ends the junction is not consistent with the germline gene, which may arise from a read error. The chain joins TRBV6-5 to TRBJ1-2, with TRBD1 as a possible D gene (6 bases). This CDR3 has 14 residues. Per germline, CDR1 MNHEY and CDR2 SVGAGI. The CDR3 sequence: CASSDSGTPLSYTF. CDR3 DNA: TGTGCCAGCAGTGACTCCGGGACACCTCTTTCCTACACCTTC.

V gene TRBV5-5 combines with J gene TRBJ1-6, with D possibly being TRBD1 (6 bases). Germline V lookup: CDR1 SGHKS, CDR2 YYEKEE (reference sequence). Trimming took 6 bases from V and 3 from J, leaving 13 bases between them. This CDR3 comprises 15 residues. CDR3 in amino acids: CASTGRGNYNSPLHF. The CDR3, as DNA: TGTGCCAGCACCGGAAGGGGGAACTATAATTCACCCCTCCACTTT.

This sequence joins TRBV5-1 and TRBJ1-2, with 9 bases lining up with TRBD1. The germline V gene encodes CDR1 SGHRS and CDR2 YFSETQ. V lost 4 bases, J lost 8 bases, and 9 bases stayed unmatched. The CDR3 loop spans 14 amino acids. The CDR3 bases are TGCGCCAGCAGCGCGTTACAGGGGGCAGGCGGCTACACCTTC. It specifies CASSALQGAGGYTF.

This sequence joins TRBV6-2 or TRBV6-3 and TRBJ2-7; 9 bases line up with TRBD1. CDR3 length equals 17 residues. CDR1 and CDR2 from the germline V gene are MNHEY and SVGEGT. Trimming at V came to 3 bases and at J to 3 bases, leaving 12 bases not matched to a gene. CDR3: CASSYSSSGQGFYEQYF. CDR3 bases: TGTGCCAGCAGTTATTCGTCCTCGGGACAGGGATTCTACGAGCAGTACTTC.

In its sample, this clone was seen once. CDR3 amino acids: CASSLVGVNTEAFF. In DNA, the CDR3 is TGTGCCAGCAGCTTAGTAGGAGTGAACACTGAAGCTTTCTTT. The chain couples TRBV7-2 to TRBJ1-1; D is ambiguous. The CDR3 covers 14 residues. Trimming removed 1 base at V and 0 bases at J, with 6 bases between. From germline, CDR1 is SGHTA and CDR2 FQGNSA.

This chain joins TRBV18 and TRBJ2-2; D is uncertain. The CDR3 extends over 14 amino acids. The germline V gene has CDR1 KGHSH and CDR2 LQKENI. Trimming pared 3 bases from V and 0 bases from J, leaving 5 bases between. The CDR3 is CASSPLSNTGELFF. The CDR3 DNA reads TGTGCCAGCTCACCTCTATCGAACACCGGGGAGCTGTTTTTT.